This TCR beta chain comes out of a study of blood T cell repertoires in COVID-19. Germline CDR1 and CDR2: GTSNPN and SVGIG (reference sequence). V gave up 0 bases and J gave up 3 bases, with 6 bases separating them. The CDR3 is 12 residues long. Generated by immunoSEQ multiplex PCR, the TCRdb table keeps only in-frame clones and is missing some. The repertoire holds some 220,000 clones, with 65% to 85% as singletons. The V call is TRBV30, the J call TRBJ2-7, with D possibly being TRBD2 (6 bases). What was sequenced was peripheral blood. This receptor was obtained from a woman in her twenties or thirties who had recovered from COVID-19. CDR3 bases: TGTGCCTGGAGTGTGGGGGGCTACGAGCAGTACTTC. Residues: CAWSVGGYEQYF.